This T cell receptor beta chain was sequenced for a study of cytomegalovirus exposure and HLA in healthy donors. Study as a whole: The same platform as the roughly 630 first-cohort repertoires was used for the 130 or so validation repertoires, a later analysis reported. Whole-study results and caveats: Cytomegalovirus-associated TCR beta chains were listed, numbering 150 to 200.

The protocol was immunoSEQ multiplex PCR, while the TCRdb copy is restricted to in-frame clones and leaves out a portion. The repertoire includes tens of thousands of clones, around 96% of them detected once, and 0.6% to 0.95% sits in the top ten. The germline V gene has CDR1 MNHEY and CDR2 SVGAGI. There are 15 residues in the CDR3. Trimming took 4 bases from V and 3 from J, leaving 15 bases between them. This clone was seen a single time. Antigen specificity is unknown. The J gene is TRBJ1-1, the V gene TRBV6-5; unclear D gene. The material sequenced was PBMCs. This clonotype originated in a man younger than 30 in good health and CMV-seronegative. The CDR3 loop is CASSLSRMSDTEAFF. The CDR3 nucleotides read TGTGCCAGCAGTTTGTCTCGTATGTCGGACACTGAAGCTTTCTTT.